This TCR beta chain originates from a study of CD8+CD57+ T cells in acquired aplastic anemia. Findings and caveats of the study: Patients and controls shared under 35 CD8+ CDR3 sequences, which appeared highly expressed in patients and within their immunodominant clones.

Patients picked for sequencing had shown CD8+CD57+ cell expansion detected by flow cytometry. Deletions cut 0 bases from V and 2 bases from J, with 8 bases between. The CDR3 is 15 amino acids. Germline CDR1 and CDR2: LNHNV and YYDKDF (reference sequence). This clonotype has only one observation. Its target is not known. TCR beta VDJ and CDR3 profiles were obtained from a genomic DNA template. MiXCR, run by TCRdb on the reads, gives a single entry per CDR3 protein. The data contain about 180,000 distinct CDR3 sequences, about 45% of them singletons. Sequencing used sorted CD4+, CD8+, or CD8+CD57+ T cells (not recorded which) from PBMCs. This clonotype was obtained from a human donor with aplastic anemia. The genes are TRBV15 and TRBJ1-5; D unclear. The CDR3 nucleotides are TGTGCCACCAGCAGAGATGTTGTGGGCAATCAGCCCCAGCATTTT. This translates into CATSRDVVGNQPQHF.